Shown below are 27 T cell receptor beta chains from a single sample sequenced in a study of T-cell reconstitution after alpha-beta-depleted transplantation in children. Unique molecular identifiers featured in how the TCRbeta library was prepared. Each CDR3 protein gets one entry after TCRdb re-called the PCR reads with MiXCR. Among about 590,000 distinct CDR3 sequences, 10% to 15% were seen once, and the ten largest hold approximately 2%. The specimen comprised PBMCs, mostly from graft donor cells, sampled 360 days after TCRalphabeta/CD19-depleted stem cell transplant. The receptors were sampled from a male patient younger than 18 who had a stem cell transplant for acute myeloid leukemia, so the T cells may come from the graft donor.

Only a few counts were recorded for this clonotype. V gene TRBV6-5 combines with J gene TRBJ2-1; a possible D gene is TRBD2 (5 bases). V lost 2 bases to trimming and J lost 3 bases, with 11 bases between them. This CDR3 has 15 residues. Germline lookup yields CDR1 MNHEY and CDR2 SVGAGI. The CDR3 bases are TGTGCCAGCAGTTACAGGGAGCTACACTACAATGAGCAGTTCTTC. As protein: CASSYRELHYNEQFF.

This clonotype was seen ten or more times. This chain uses TRBV4-3 with TRBJ2-7, with D possibly being TRBD1 or TRBD2 (5 bases each). The V end lost 0 bases, the J end lost 0 bases, and 15 bases lay between the germline ends. The CDR3 contains 17 residues. Germline V gene lookup returns CDR1 LGHNA and CDR2 YSLEER. The CDR3 DNA follows: TGCGCCAGCAGCCAAGAGGTAGACTACAGGACCTCCTACGAGCAGTACTTC. It translates to CASSQEVDYRTSYEQYF.

The gene calls are TRBV12-5 and TRBJ2-5; 9 bases match TRBD1. This CDR3 has 15 residues. V gave up 3 bases and J gave up 0 bases; unmatched junction bases: 2. Germline CDR1 and CDR2: LGHNT and FRNRAP. CDR3 nucleotide sequence: TGTGCTAGTGGTTTAGGGGACAGGGACCAAGAGACCCAGTACTTC. It is translated as CASGLGDRDQETQYF.

This clonotype was picked up a small number of times. The rearrangement links TRBV7-2 to TRBJ2-7; D might be TRBD1 (6 bases). This CDR3 is 14 amino acids long. Germline V lookup: CDR1 SGHTA, CDR2 FQGNSA. V was cut by 3 bases and J by 5 bases, with 14 bases left in between. The CDR3 bases are TGTGCCAGCAGCTTTTTGGGGGCGCGGAACGAGCAGTACTTC. Its translation is CASSFLGARNEQYF.

J is TRBJ2-7 and V is TRBV29-1; maybe TRBD2 (7 bases). V lost 0 bases, J lost 3 bases, and 15 bases lay in between. Germline assignment: CDR1 SQVTM and CDR2 ANQGSEA. The CDR3 extends over 15 amino acids. CDR3: CSVEERGGALYEQYF. CDR3 DNA: TGCAGCGTTGAAGAGAGGGGGGGAGCCCTCTACGAGCAGTACTTC.

This clonotype was seen a handful of times. J is TRBJ2-4 and V is TRBV7-8; D perhaps matches TRBD1 (5 bases). The CDR3 is 14 amino acids. Trimming removed 5 bases at V and 8 bases at J, with 16 bases between. The germline V gene encodes CDR1 SGHVS and CDR2 FQNEAQ. The CDR3: CASSPTSIGDIQYF. CDR3 in DNA: TGTGCCAGCAGCCCCACATCAATAGGGGACATTCAGTACTTC.

The chain combines TRBV20-1 with TRBJ2-7; TRBD1 or TRBD2 may be the D gene (5 bases each). The V and J ends lost 3 bases and 5 bases respectively, with 14 bases between them. The CDR3 spans 13 residues. The V gene's germline CDR1 is DFQATT and CDR2 SNEGSKA (reference sequence). The CDR3 region is CSASWGTSHEQYF. Here the CDR3 DNA reads TGCAGTGCTAGTTGGGGGACGTCTCACGAGCAGTACTTC.

The rearrangement links TRBV11-2 to TRBJ2-2; D unclear. The V and J ends lost 1 base and 6 bases respectively, with 18 bases between them. Germline assignment: CDR1 SGHAT and CDR2 FQNNGV. The CDR3 length is 17 residues. CDR3 amino acids: CASSLGPLRRYPGELFF. The CDR3 bases are TGTGCCAGCAGCTTAGGTCCGCTTAGAAGGTATCCCGGGGAGCTGTTTTTT. Filled out from reference TRBV11-2 and TRBJ2-2, the complete variable domain reads EAGVAQSPRYKIIEKRQSVAFWCNPISGHATLYWYQQILGQGPKLLIQFQNNGVVDDSQLPKDRFSAERLKGVDSTLKIQPAKLEDSAVYLCASSLGPLRRYPGELFFGEGSRLTVL.

J is TRBJ2-1 and V is TRBV5-1; TRBD1 agrees at 10 bases. V was clipped by 4 bases and J by 6 bases; unmatched bases: 4. The length of the CDR3 is 14 residues. Per germline, CDR1 SGHRS and CDR2 YFSETQ. CDR3 loop: CASSKGQGFNEQFF. The CDR3 DNA reads TGCGCCAGCAGCAAGGGACAGGGGTTCAATGAGCAGTTCTTC.

J is TRBJ2-1 and V is TRBV28; TRBD2 matches at 11 bases. The germline gives CDR1 MDHEN, CDR2 SYDVKM. V lost 0 bases and J lost 6; bases outside the gene matches: 10. The CDR3 is 18 amino acids. The CDR3 is CASSLWRTSGSVANEQFF. CDR3 nucleotide sequence: TGTGCCAGCAGTTTATGGCGAACTAGCGGGAGTGTCGCCAATGAGCAGTTCTTC. Looking up the rest from reference TRBV28 and TRBJ2-1 gives the full variable domain: DVKVTQSSRYLVKRTGEKVFLECVQDMDHENMFWYRQDPGLGLRLIYFSYDVKMKEKGDIPEGYSVSREKKERFSLILESASTNQTSMYLCASSLWRTSGSVANEQFFGPGTRLTVL.

The chain couples TRBV7-9 to TRBJ2-2; a possible D gene is TRBD1 (5 bases). Germline V lookup: CDR1 SEHNR, CDR2 FQNEAQ (reference sequence). With 5 bases removed from V and 6 bases from J, the gap between germline ends came to 10 bases. The CDR3 is 13 amino acids. CDR3 sequence: CASSGVGAGELFF. The CDR3 nucleotides read TGTGCCAGCAGCGGCGTAGGGGCCGGGGAGCTGTTTTTT. The whole variable domain, filled in from reference TRBV7-9 and TRBJ2-2, reads DTGVSQNPRHKITKRGQNVTFRCDPISEHNRLYWYRQTLGQGPEFLTYFQNEAQLEKSRLLSDRFSAERPKGSFSTLEIQRTEQGDSAMYLCASSGVGAGELFFGEGSRLTVL.

Many counts were recorded for this clonotype. In nucleotides, the CDR3 is TGCGCCAGCAGTGAGTCCTCATCCGGGACCCAGTACTTC. This codes for CASSESSSGTQYF. This rearrangement joins TRBV10-2 to TRBJ2-5, with D unclear. The ends were cut back, 0 bases at V and 7 bases at J, with 9 bases in the middle. The germline V gene encodes CDR1 WSHSY and CDR2 SAAADI. CDR3 length: 13 amino acids.

This chain connects TRBV5-6 to TRBJ2-7, with D unresolved. The V gene's germline CDR1 is SGHDT and CDR2 YYEEEE. The CDR3 is 15 residues long. V gave up 2 bases and J gave up 2 bases, with 14 bases separating them. Here the CDR3 DNA reads TGTGCCAGCAGCTTATTGGCAGTTGGTCCCTACGAGCAGTACTTC. The encoded protein is CASSLLAVGPYEQYF. Complete variable domain (other parts from reference TRBV5-6 and TRBJ2-7): DAGVTQSPTHLIKTRGQQVTLRCSPKSGHDTVSWYQQALGQGPQFIFQYYEEEERQRGNFPDRFSGHQFPNYSSELNVNALLLGDSALYLCASSLLAVGPYEQYFGPGTRLTVT.

The chain recombines TRBV3-1 with TRBJ2-1, with TRBD2 matching 8 bases. Germline V gives CDR1 LGHDT, CDR2 YNNKEL (reference sequence). J lost 7 bases, V lost 0 bases, and 8 bases had no gene match. This CDR3 has 16 residues. CDR3 sequence reads: CASSQESTSGTNEQFF. Here the CDR3 DNA reads TGTGCCAGCAGCCAAGAATCTACTAGCGGTACGAATGAGCAGTTCTTC.

This clonotype was seen ten or more times. This chain uses TRBV3-1 with TRBJ2-1, with D possibly being TRBD2 (7 bases). Between the trimmed V and J ends, which lost 0 bases and 1 base, there was a span of 16 bases. This CDR3 has 18 residues. Per germline, CDR1 LGHDT and CDR2 YNNKEL (reference sequence). The CDR3 protein is CASSQDWGGGGSYNEQFF. CDR3 nucleotide sequence: TGTGCCAGCAGCCAAGATTGGGGGGGAGGGGGGTCCTACAATGAGCAGTTCTTC.

This clonotype occurred a few times. The genes are TRBV5-1 and TRBJ1-4, with 9 bases aligning to TRBD1. Germline V gives CDR1 SGHRS, CDR2 YFSETQ. This CDR3 region has 15 residues. With V trimmed by 2 bases and J by 8 bases, 7 bases remained unmatched. The CDR3 region has the DNA TGCGCCAGCAGCTTAGGACAGGGGAAGGCCGAAAAACTGTTTTTT. Translating gives CASSLGQGKAEKLFF.

This sequence joins TRBV20-1 and TRBJ1-1, with 8 bases matching TRBD1. This CDR3 region has 15 residues. Germline CDR1 is DFQATT and CDR2 is SNEGSKA (reference sequence). Trimming took 6 bases from V and 4 from J; bases not matched to a gene: 13. For the CDR3, the DNA is TGCAGTGCCCTACCCCTGGACAGGGCGAGCACTGAAGCTTTCTTT. Translating it yields CSALPLDRASTEAFF.

The chain is built from TRBV9 and TRBJ2-7, with D possibly being TRBD2 (5 bases). The CDR3 has 14 amino acids. Trimming left V 0 bases short and J 3 bases short, with 10 bases between. Germline CDR1 reads SGDLS; CDR2 reads YYNGEE. CDR3 residues: CASSVEGSDYEQYF. CDR3 DNA sequence: TGTGCCAGCAGCGTAGAGGGTAGCGACTACGAGCAGTACTTC.

This clonotype was found a few times. V usage is TRBV6-5 and J usage is TRBJ2-7; perhaps TRBD1 as D (6 bases). The CDR3 totals 11 residues. The V gene's germline CDR1 is MNHEY and CDR2 SVGAGI. The germline V and J ends were trimmed by 2 bases and 8 bases, with 7 bases remaining between them. The CDR3 DNA reads as TGTGCCAGCAGTTACAGGGGGAAGCAGTACTTC. Translating gives CASSYRGKQYF.

This clonotype was counted at least ten times. The V call is TRBV12-3 or TRBV12-4, the J call TRBJ2-7; 9 bases line up with TRBD1. V trimming: 6 bases; J trimming: 7 bases; junction bases outside the gene matches: 16. This CDR3 is 16 amino acids long. CDR3 region: CASRPQGAHPLGEQYF. The CDR3 nucleotides read TGTGCCAGCAGGCCACAGGGGGCCCACCCTCTAGGGGAGCAGTACTTC.

This clonotype was observed a few times. The rearrangement uses TRBV7-2 and TRBJ2-3; D might be TRBD1 or TRBD2, each matching 5 bases. The germline gives CDR1 SGHTA, CDR2 FQGNSA. This CDR3 has 14 residues. The V and J ends lost 2 bases and 2 bases respectively, with 8 bases between them. The CDR3 protein is CASSLRDATDTQYF. CDR3 in DNA: TGTGCCAGCAGCTTAAGGGACGCCACAGATACGCAGTATTTT.

This clonotype was seen only a few times. The rearrangement uses TRBV19 and TRBJ2-7, with D possibly matching TRBD2 (5 bases). CDR3 length: 14 amino acids. The germline V gene encodes CDR1 LNHDA and CDR2 SQIVND (reference sequence). Trimming shortened V by 5 bases and J by 2 bases, and 13 bases separated the two germline ends. The CDR3 coding sequence is TGTGCCAGTAGTCGACTATCGGACCCCTACGAGCAGTACTTC. Amino acid sequence: CASSRLSDPYEQYF.

This chain uses TRBV5-6 with TRBJ2-7; 12 bases map to TRBD1. Germline CDR1 and CDR2: SGHDT and YYEEEE. This CDR3 contains 16 residues. V gave up 4 bases and J gave up 5 bases; unmatched junction bases: 10. The CDR3 sequence: CASSRRDRGRWNEQYF. CDR3 bases: TGTGCCAGCAGCCGCCGGGACAGGGGGCGCTGGAACGAGCAGTACTTC. The whole variable domain, filled in from reference TRBV5-6 and TRBJ2-7, reads DAGVTQSPTHLIKTRGQQVTLRCSPKSGHDTVSWYQQALGQGPQFIFQYYEEEERQRGNFPDRFSGHQFPNYSSELNVNALLLGDSALYLCASSRRDRGRWNEQYFGPGTRLTVT.

The chain has TRBV29-1 and TRBJ2-1, with 7 bases matching TRBD2. V was pared by 4 bases and J by 11 bases, with 11 bases of the junction left unmatched. CDR3 length equals 13 residues. The germline V gene has CDR1 SQVTM and CDR2 ANQGSEA. The CDR3 DNA follows: TGCAGCGTTGGGGAGGGGCCCCTAAATCAGCAGTTCTTC. It specifies CSVGEGPLNQQFF.

This clonotype was observed many times. The V gene is TRBV20-1, the J gene TRBJ2-7; 11 nucleotides line up with TRBD2. Germline lookup yields CDR1 DFQATT and CDR2 SNEGSKA (reference sequence). The V gene end was trimmed by 6 bases and the J gene end by 2 bases; junction bases not matched to a gene: 6. This CDR3 is 14 amino acids long. The DNA for the CDR3 is TGCAGTGCCAGCTCTAGCGGGAGGACCTACGAGCAGTACTTC. Translating gives CSASSSGRTYEQYF.

This clonotype was seen more than once but under ten times. The genes are TRBV4-3 and TRBJ2-3; a weak D match, TRBD2 (6 bases). The germline CDR1 and CDR2 sequences are LGHNA and YSLEER. The CDR3 is 15 residues long. V lost 1 base to trimming and J lost 1 base, with 9 bases between them. The CDR3 DNA sequence: TGCGCCAGCAGCCAAGGGCCGGGAGGCACAGATACGCAGTATTTT. It is translated as CASSQGPGGTDTQYF.

This clonotype was counted a few times. The chain joins TRBV9 to TRBJ2-1; TRBD2 aligns across 8 bases. After removal of 3 bases from V and 8 bases from J, the junction contained 10 bases not matched to a gene. Per germline, CDR1 SGDLS and CDR2 YYNGEE. The CDR3 covers 15 residues. CDR3 sequence: CASSAVSGSIDEQFF. CDR3 sequence (DNA): TGTGCCAGCAGCGCGGTGAGCGGGAGTATAGATGAGCAGTTCTTC.